This T cell receptor beta chain is drawn from a study of neurological immune-mediated disorders. Findings and caveats of the study: Expansion of TCR clones was greatest in HTLV-1-associated myelopathy and smallest in multiple sclerosis, where it fell below that of healthy controls. Across subjects, expanded clones had no CDR3 amino acid sequences in common, pointing to private repertoires in all groups.

The yield of each sequencing run was over 170 million TCR-beta sequences from 15-18 subjects. TCRdb re-called the 5' RACE reads with MiXCR, one entry per CDR3 protein. This repertoire shows tens of thousands of distinct CDR3 sequences, about 14% found once; its top ten account for 25% to 30%. The CDR3 sequence is 12 residues long. CDR1 and CDR2 from the germline V gene are SEHNR and FQNEAQ (reference sequence). The germline V and J ends were trimmed by 5 bases and 3 bases, with 5 bases remaining between them. PBMCs numbering 2 million and stored at -80 C yielded the unsorted libraries. This clonotype was counted at least ten times. Its target is not known.

The receptor was derived from a woman aged 45-65 years with HTLV-1-associated myelopathy (HAM/TSP). The genes are TRBV7-9 and TRBJ2-1, with D unclear. The sample was PBMCs. CDR3 sequence reads: CASSRFYNEQFF. The CDR3 DNA sequence: TGTGCCAGCAGCCGTTTCTACAATGAGCAGTTCTTC. The full variable domain, completed using reference TRBV7-9 and TRBJ2-1, is DTGVSQNPRHKITKRGQNVTFRCDPISEHNRLYWYRQTLGQGPEFLTYFQNEAQLEKSRLLSDRFSAERPKGSFSTLEIQRTEQGDSAMYLCASSRFYNEQFFGPGTRLTVL.